The 17 T cell receptor beta chains listed next were all sequenced from one sample in a study of beta chain features in type 1 diabetes. Reverse transcribing all isolated RNA meant expressed TCRB transcripts were sequenced. Data came from immunoSEQ multiplex PCR; TCRdb stores just in-frame clones and leaves some out. The data hold almost 350,000 clones, with about 19% observed a single time. Sequenced material: naive CD4+ T cells from blood. The receptors here all came from a woman younger than 30 in good health.

This clone was detected only a few times. This sequence joins TRBV9 and TRBJ2-5, with 13 bases aligning to TRBD2. The CDR3 has 15 residues. V lost 3 bases to trimming and J lost 5 bases; unmatched junction nucleotides: 4. The V gene's germline CDR1 is SGDLS and CDR2 YYNGEE. Here the CDR3 DNA reads TGTGCCAGCAGCGGGACTAGCGGGAGAGGTGAGACCCAGTACTTC. Its translation: CASSGTSGRGETQYF. The full variable domain, completed using reference TRBV9 and TRBJ2-5, is DSGVTQTPKHLITATGQRVTLRCSPRSGDLSVYWYQQSLDQGLQFLIQYYNGEERAKGNILERFSAQQFPDLHSELNLSSLELGDSALYFCASSGTSGRGETQYFGPGTRLLVL.

The rearrangement uses TRBV5-1 and TRBJ2-1, with TRBD2 matching over 12 bases. The V gene's germline CDR1 is SGHRS and CDR2 YFSETQ. V dropped 6 bases and J dropped 5; count of bases not matched to a gene: 3. The CDR3 is 14 residues long. CDR3 sequence reads: CASTLAGGNNEQFF. CDR3 bases: TGCGCCAGCACGCTAGCGGGGGGGAACAATGAGCAGTTCTTC.

The sample holds a few counts of this clone. J is TRBJ1-5 and V is TRBV30; no definite D call. This CDR3 is 13 amino acids long. V dropped 3 bases and J dropped 3 bases, with 9 bases sitting between them. Per germline, CDR1 GTSNPN and CDR2 SVGIG (reference sequence). The CDR3: CAWRMAVNQPQHF. CDR3 DNA: TGTGCCTGGAGAATGGCGGTCAATCAGCCCCAGCATTTT.

The V gene is TRBV30, the J gene TRBJ1-5; TRBD1 agrees at 8 bases. CDR3 length: 13 residues. Germline CDR1 is GTSNPN and CDR2 is SVGIG (reference sequence). V lost 2 bases, J lost 4 bases, and 1 base stayed unmatched. In nucleotides, the CDR3 is TGTGCCTGGAGTAACAGGGGGAATCAGCCCCAGCATTTT. Translation: CAWSNRGNQPQHF.

This clone was counted only a few times. J is TRBJ2-5 and V is TRBV5-4; TRBD2 agrees at 8 bases. The CDR3 has 16 amino acids. Germline loops: CDR1 SGHNT, CDR2 YYREEE (reference sequence). Trimming cost V 4 bases and J 0 bases; bases outside gene matches: 8. The CDR3 is CASSPTGGRNQETQYF. CDR3 DNA: TGTGCCAGCAGCCCTACCGGCGGGAGGAACCAAGAGACCCAGTACTTC. The variable domain in full, completed from reference TRBV5-4 and TRBJ2-5, reads ETGVTQSPTHLIKTRGQQVTLRCSSQSGHNTVSWYQQALGQGPQFIFQYYREEENGRGNFPPRFSGLQFPNYSSELNVNALELDDSALYLCASSPTGGRNQETQYFGPGTRLLVL.

The chain combines TRBV25-1 with TRBJ2-2, with TRBD1 matching over 7 bases. V shed 6 bases, J shed 0 bases, and the junction held 4 bases outside the gene matches. Germline V gene data show CDR1 as MGHDK and CDR2 as SYGVNS. This CDR3 comprises 15 residues. CDR3 in amino acids: CASRSGTANTGELFF. In nucleotides, the CDR3 is TGTGCCAGCAGGTCCGGGACAGCGAACACCGGGGAGCTGTTTTTT.

This clone occurred a few times. The chain carries TRBV5-1 and TRBJ2-3; D ambiguous. The CDR3 has 14 residues. Trimming removed 0 bases at V and 3 bases at J, with 8 bases between. The germline gives CDR1 SGHRS, CDR2 YFSETQ. DNA for the CDR3: TGCGCCAGCAGCTTGGGCTATTATACAGATACGCAGTATTTT. Translated: CASSLGYYTDTQYF.

This clone was seen a handful of times. The genes are TRBV4-1 and TRBJ1-5; D possibly corresponds to TRBD1 (6 bases). Germline V CDR1 and CDR2: MGHRA, YSYEKL. The CDR3 consists of 15 residues. With 4 bases removed from V and 3 bases from J, the gap between germline ends came to 13 bases. The CDR3, as DNA: TGCGCCAGCAGCCCCGACAGGTTTAACAATCAGCCCCAGCATTTT. Its translation is CASSPDRFNNQPQHF.

The chain couples TRBV23-1 to TRBJ2-4; a weak D match, TRBD1 (6 bases). TRBV23-1 is sorted into the ORF group, with uncertain function. The CDR3 has 17 amino acids. Trimming shortened V by 3 bases and J by 0 bases, and 15 bases separated the two germline ends. The CDR3 region is CASSHHRAKRAKNIQYF. DNA of the CDR3: TGCGCCAGCAGTCATCACAGGGCCAAGAGAGCCAAAAACATTCAGTACTTC.

The J gene is TRBJ2-7, the V gene TRBV7-2; TRBD2 might be the D (5 bases). Deletions cut 5 bases from V and 1 base from J, with 15 bases between. The CDR3 is 15 residues long. Germline CDR1 and CDR2: SGHTA and FQGNSA. The CDR3 coding sequence is TGTGCCAGCAGCCCTTATTTAGCGTCTTCCTACGAGCAGTACTTC. Amino acid sequence: CASSPYLASSYEQYF.

This chain links TRBV6-5 with TRBJ1-5; 8 positions match TRBD1. The CDR3 contains 13 residues. With V trimmed by 5 bases and J by 7 bases, 4 bases remained unmatched. Per germline, CDR1 MNHEY and CDR2 SVGAGI. In DNA form, the CDR3 reads TGTGCCAGCAGTCGACAGGGGAAGCAGCCCCAGCATTTT. It is translated as CASSRQGKQPQHF.

V usage is TRBV7-6 and J usage is TRBJ2-2; the D is unclear. The CDR3 consists of 14 residues. V gave up 2 bases and J gave up 2 bases, with 6 bases separating them. Germline lookup yields CDR1 SGHVS and CDR2 FNYEAQ. CDR3 sequence: CASSLWANTGELFF. CDR3 bases: TGTGCCAGCAGCTTATGGGCCAACACCGGGGAGCTGTTTTTT.

The sample holds a few counts of this clone. The chain carries TRBV6-5 and TRBJ2-1; 9 nucleotides align to TRBD2. The junction had 4 bases not matched to a gene; V was cut back by 6 bases and J by 4 bases. CDR1 is MNHEY, CDR2 SVGAGI, per germline. CDR3 length equals 14 residues. CDR3 sequence: CASRETSGYNEQFF. The CDR3, as DNA: TGTGCCAGCAGGGAGACTAGCGGATACAATGAGCAGTTCTTC.

This clone occurred a few times. This chain connects TRBV7-9 to TRBJ1-2; unclear D gene. V gave up 5 bases and J gave up 7 bases, with 14 bases separating them. The CDR3 spans 13 residues. CDR1 is SEHNR, CDR2 FQNEAQ, per germline (reference sequence). The CDR3 loop is CASSQREGSGYTF. The CDR3 nucleotides are TGTGCCAGCAGCCAGAGGGAAGGGAGTGGCTACACCTTC.

The V call is TRBV7-2, the J call TRBJ1-2; 7 bases match TRBD1. CDR3 size: 15 residues. Germline V gene sequence: CDR1 SGHTA, CDR2 FQGNSA. The J segment lost 5 bases and the V segment lost 2 bases, leaving 8 bases of the junction unmatched. CDR3 sequence (DNA): TGTGCCAGCAGCTTACGACAGGGTTTTGAGTATGGCTACACCTTC. It is translated as CASSLRQGFEYGYTF.

V is TRBV9 and J is TRBJ2-5; 9 positions agree with TRBD2. V shed 4 bases and J 1 base; nucleotides not matched to a gene: 11. This CDR3 comprises 17 residues. Germline V lookup: CDR1 SGDLS, CDR2 YYNGEE. The CDR3 nucleotides read TGTGCCAGCAGCCCCCCCGGGGCTAGCGGGGCCCAAGAGACCCAGTACTTC. It is translated as CASSPPGASGAQETQYF.

The CDR3 loop reads CASSIFPGQETQYF. CDR3 DNA sequence: TGTGCCAGCAGCATCTTCCCAGGACAAGAGACCCAGTACTTC. The chain carries TRBV7-2 and TRBJ2-5; D is unclear. V gave up 5 bases and J gave up 2 bases, with 12 bases separating them. The CDR3 spans 14 residues. CDR1 and CDR2 from the germline V gene are SGHTA and FQGNSA.